The 2 T cell receptor beta chains listed next were all sequenced from one sample in a study of post-analysis software for immune sequencing data. Findings and limits, study-wide: TRBV segments more frequent in patients than in controls numbered several and included TRBV5-6, TRBV5-1 and TRBV20-1.

Unique-molecular-identifier-tagged TCR beta cDNA libraries were used. One entry per CDR3 protein results from TCRdb running MiXCR on the PCR reads. The sample lists about 200,000 distinct CDR3 sequences; roughly 28% were seen once. These TCRs are of unknown antigen specificity. Sequencing was done on a sample of blood. These TCRs come from a girl younger than 18 with multiple sclerosis.

This clonotype was seen many times. J is TRBJ2-7 and V is TRBV28; D assignment may be TRBD1 or TRBD2 (7 bases each). Trimming removed 6 bases from V and 1 base from J, with 19 bases in between. Germline V CDR1 and CDR2: MDHEN, SYDVKM. This CDR3 is 16 amino acids long. CDR3 bases: TGTGCCAGCAGCATCCCCCGACAGGGAGGGTCCTACGAGCAGTACTTC. This encodes CASSIPRQGGSYEQYF.

This clonotype was counted only a few times. The chain links TRBV13 to TRBJ1-2; D is undetermined. V lost 6 bases to trimming and J lost 3 bases, with 26 bases between them. This CDR3 contains 18 residues. Germline V lookup: CDR1 PRHDT, CDR2 FYEKMQ (reference sequence). CDR3: CASSSTLGLYLGDYGYTF. In nucleotides, the CDR3 is TGTGCCAGCAGTTCTACGCTCGGGCTCTACCTTGGGGACTATGGCTACACCTTC.